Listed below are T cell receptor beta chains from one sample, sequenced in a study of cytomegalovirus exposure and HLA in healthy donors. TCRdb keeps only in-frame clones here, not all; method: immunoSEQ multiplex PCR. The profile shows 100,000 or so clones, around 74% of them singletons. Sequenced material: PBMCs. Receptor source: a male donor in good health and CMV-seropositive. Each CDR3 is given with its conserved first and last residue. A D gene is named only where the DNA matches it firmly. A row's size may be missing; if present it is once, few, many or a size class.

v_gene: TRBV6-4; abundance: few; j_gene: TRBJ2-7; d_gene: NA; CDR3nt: TGTGCCAGAAGTGACTGGTGGCTCAACTACGAGCAGTACTTC; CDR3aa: CARSDWWLNYEQYF
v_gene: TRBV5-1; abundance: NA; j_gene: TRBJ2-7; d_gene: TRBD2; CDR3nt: TGCGCCAGCAGCTTCTCTGGCGGGGGGGCGGTCGAGCAGTACTTC; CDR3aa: CASSFSGGGAVEQYF
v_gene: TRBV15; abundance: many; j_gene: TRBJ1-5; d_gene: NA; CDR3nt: TGTGCCACCAGCAGGGACAAGGACCCCTATCAGCCCCAGCATTTT; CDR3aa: CATSRDKDPYQPQHF
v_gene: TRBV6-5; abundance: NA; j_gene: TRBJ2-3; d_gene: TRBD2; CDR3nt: TGTGCCAGCAGTTACTCGCGGGGGGGCATGTGGGATACGCAGTATTTT; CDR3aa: CASSYSRGGMWDTQYF
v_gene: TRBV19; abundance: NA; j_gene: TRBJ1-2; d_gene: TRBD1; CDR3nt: TGTGCCAGTACCCCGGGACAGGGGGTTTATGGCTACACCTTC; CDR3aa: CASTPGQGVYGYTF
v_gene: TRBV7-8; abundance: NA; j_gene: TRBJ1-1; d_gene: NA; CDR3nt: TGTGCCAGCAGCCCGAGCAGGGGCACTGAAGCTTTCTTT; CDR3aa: CASSPSRGTEAFF
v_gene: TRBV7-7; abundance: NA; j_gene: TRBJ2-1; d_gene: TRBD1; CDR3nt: TGTGCTAGCAGCTTAGGGACAGGGGGCCCCAATGAGCAGTTCTTC; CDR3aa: CASSLGTGGPNEQFF
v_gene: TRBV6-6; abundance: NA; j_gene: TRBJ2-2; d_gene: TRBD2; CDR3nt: TGTGCCAGCAGCCCCCGACTAGCGGGGGGGCCCGGGGAGCTGTTTTTT; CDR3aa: CASSPRLAGGPGELFF
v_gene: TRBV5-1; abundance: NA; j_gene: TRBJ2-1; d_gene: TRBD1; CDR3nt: TGCGCCAGCAGCTTGTTAAGACAGGGGTCCTACAATGAGCAGTTCTTC; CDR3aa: CASSLLRQGSYNEQFF
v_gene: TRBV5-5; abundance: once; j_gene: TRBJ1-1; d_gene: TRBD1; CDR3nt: TGTGCCAGCAGCCCCAGGGGGCGCCTCAACACTGAAGCTTTCTTT; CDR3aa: CASSPRGRLNTEAFF
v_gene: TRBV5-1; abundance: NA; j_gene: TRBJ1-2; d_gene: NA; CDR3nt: TGCGCCAGCAGCTTGTGGACAGACTCCAACTATGGCTACACCTTC; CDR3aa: CASSLWTDSNYGYTF
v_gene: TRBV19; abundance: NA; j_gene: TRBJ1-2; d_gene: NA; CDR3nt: TGTGCCAGCAATCGCCGGGGTTCACAGGGAGGCTACACCTTC; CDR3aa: CASNRRGSQGGYTF
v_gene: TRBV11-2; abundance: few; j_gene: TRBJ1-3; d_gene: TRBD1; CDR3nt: TGTGCCAGCAGCTTAGCTGGGACAGGCGGAAACACCATATATTTT; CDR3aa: CASSLAGTGGNTIYF
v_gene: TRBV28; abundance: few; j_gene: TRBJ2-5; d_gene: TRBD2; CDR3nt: TGTGCCAGCAGCCGACTAGCGGGGGGACAAGAGACCCAGTACTTC; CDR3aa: CASSRLAGGQETQYF
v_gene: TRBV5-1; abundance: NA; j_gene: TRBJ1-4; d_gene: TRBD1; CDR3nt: TGCGCCAGCAGCTTGGGACAGGGGATCGAAAAACTGTTTTTT; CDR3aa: CASSLGQGIEKLFF
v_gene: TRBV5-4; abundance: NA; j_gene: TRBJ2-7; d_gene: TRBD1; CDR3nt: TGTGCCAGCAGACCCGAATTAACAGGGGACGAGCAGTACTTC; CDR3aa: CASRPELTGDEQYF